Listed below are T cell receptor beta chains from one sample, sequenced in a study of CD8 T cells in ankylosing spondylitis. A single record per CDR3 protein comes from TCRdb applying MiXCR to the 5' RACE reads. The data show fewer than 750,000 distinct CDR3 sequences, under 20% seen once. Sequencing input: blood, either unsorted or a sorted T cell fraction (not recorded which). The receptors derive from a male donor with ankylosing spondylitis. Both conserved end residues are part of each CDR3. The D gene is left open where the match is weak. Clone size is stated in some rows and not others, as once, few, many or a class when expanded.

DNA | CDR3 | J | D | size | V
TGCGCCAGCAGCTTGCCAGGGGGTTTTACAGAGACCCAGTACTTC | CASSLPGGFTETQYF | TRBJ2-5 | TRBD1 | NA | TRBV5-1
TGTGCCAGCAATAGCCCGGGACACCACTCTGGGGCCAACGTCCTGACTTTC | CASNSPGHHSGANVLTF | TRBJ2-6 | NA | few | TRBV12-3/TRBV12-4
TGCGCCAGCAGCTTGGGGGGACTAGCGGCTAACTACGAGCAGTACTTC | CASSLGGLAANYEQYF | TRBJ2-7 | TRBD2 | few | TRBV5-1
TGCGCCAGCAGCCAAGAAGAGGGACTAGCGAACAATGAGCAGTTCTTC | CASSQEEGLANNEQFF | TRBJ2-1 | TRBD2 | many | TRBV4-3
TGCGCCAGCTACGGAGGGGGCCACAACTATGGCTACACCTTC | CASYGGGHNYGYTF | TRBJ1-2 | TRBD1 | NA | TRBV10-2
TGTGCCAGCAGCACTAAGGGGTCCGAGCAGTACTTC | CASSTKGSEQYF | TRBJ2-7 | NA | few | TRBV12-3/TRBV12-4
TGCAGTGCTATAGGGACAGGGACAACTTATAATTCACCCCTCCACTTT | CSAIGTGTTYNSPLHF | TRBJ1-6 | TRBD1 | few | TRBV20-1
TGTGCCAGCAGTTTATCGGGCGGGAGTTTCTACGAGCAGTACTTC | CASSLSGGSFYEQYF | TRBJ2-7 | TRBD2 | NA | TRBV27
TGCGCCAGCAGCAATAGCGGGAGCCGGACGACCTACGAGCAGTACTTC | CASSNSGSRTTYEQYF | TRBJ2-7 | TRBD2 | NA | TRBV5-1
TGTGCCAGCAGCTCCGGACTAGCGGGAAGAAACGAGCAGTACTTC | CASSSGLAGRNEQYF | TRBJ2-7 | TRBD2 | few | TRBV7-9
TGTGCCAGCAGCTTAAGCAGGGCCCGGACCGCGAACACTGAAGCTTTCTTT | CASSLSRARTANTEAFF | TRBJ1-1 | NA | NA | TRBV11-2
TGTGCCAGCAGTTACTCGAGAGGGACAGGGAAAAACATTCAGTACTTC | CASSYSRGTGKNIQYF | TRBJ2-4 | TRBD1 | NA | TRBV6-5
TGTGCCAGCAGCTTAAATCGAGCGGGGGAGGAGCAGTACTTC | CASSLNRAGEEQYF | TRBJ2-7 | TRBD2 | NA | TRBV13
TGCGCCAGCAGCGAAACTACAGGGGGCACTGAAGCTTTCTTT | CASSETTGGTEAFF | TRBJ1-1 | TRBD1 | NA | TRBV5-1
TGTGCCAGCAGTTCCTGGACAGGGCGAAACACTGAAGCTTTCTTT | CASSSWTGRNTEAFF | TRBJ1-1 | TRBD1 | many | TRBV12-3/TRBV12-4
TGTGCCAGCAGTTATTCAGTTAATTCACCCCTCCACTTT | CASSYSVNSPLHF | TRBJ1-6 | NA | few | TRBV27
TGTGCCAGCAGTTCCCAGGGGGATGACTACACCTTC | CASSSQGDDYTF | TRBJ1-2 | TRBD1 | NA | TRBV27
TGCGCCAGCAGCCAGGGCACGGAGGGTCACACCATATATTTT | CASSQGTEGHTIYF | TRBJ1-3 | NA | few | TRBV4-1
TGCAGCGTTGGGGGACTGAACACTGAAGCTTTCTTT | CSVGGLNTEAFF | TRBJ1-1 | NA | many | TRBV29-1
TGTGCCAGCAGCTTACAGACAGGTCCAGATACGCAGTATTTT | CASSLQTGPDTQYF | TRBJ2-3 | NA | NA | TRBV7-6
TGTGCCAGCAGGGCCAGGGGTTCGATTGAGCAGTTCTTC | CASRARGSIEQFF | TRBJ2-1 | NA | NA | TRBV6-1
TGCAGTGCTAGTCGGGACAGCACAGATACGCAGTATTTT | CSASRDSTDTQYF | TRBJ2-3 | NA | many | TRBV20-1
TGCGCCAGCAGGGATACTAGCGGGAGTGGATACGAGCAGTACTTC | CASRDTSGSGYEQYF | TRBJ2-7 | TRBD2 | few | TRBV5-1
TGTGCCAGCAGCTGGGGGCTGGGTGGCACAGATACGCAGTATTTT | CASSWGLGGTDTQYF | TRBJ2-3 | NA | NA | TRBV5-5
TGTGCCAGCAGTTATCGACAGGGGGCTGAAGCTTTCTTT | CASSYRQGAEAFF | TRBJ1-1 | TRBD1 | few | TRBV6-5
TGTGCCAGCAGCCCCCTTCTAGTTAATGAGCAGTTCTTC | CASSPLLVNEQFF | TRBJ2-1 | NA | NA | TRBV9
TGCGCCAGCAGCTTGGTTCGGACAGGGGTTAACACCGGGGAGCTGTTTTTT | CASSLVRTGVNTGELFF | TRBJ2-2 | TRBD1 | NA | TRBV5-1
TGTGCCAGCAGACAGGGTTCGGTGAACACTGAAGCTTTCTTT | CASRQGSVNTEAFF | TRBJ1-1 | NA | once | TRBV3-1
TGCAGCGTCGATCGACAGGACTATGGCTACACCTTC | CSVDRQDYGYTF | TRBJ1-2 | NA | few | TRBV29-1
TGCGCCAGCAGCTTGGGGCCGGGTACCAACTATGGCTACACCTTC | CASSLGPGTNYGYTF | TRBJ1-2 | NA | few | TRBV5-1
TGCGCCAGCAGCTTGGGGTCCCGCAGTTTAAACTATGGCTACACCTTC | CASSLGSRSLNYGYTF | TRBJ1-2 | NA | few | TRBV5-1
TGTGCCAGCAGTTCGGCGGGCTCCTACAATGAGCAGTTCTTC | CASSSAGSYNEQFF | TRBJ2-1 | NA | many | TRBV12-3/TRBV12-4
TGTGCCAGCAGCTTAGCGGGGACTAGCGGGGGGGCGAACGGGGAGCTGTTTTTT | CASSLAGTSGGANGELFF | TRBJ2-2 | TRBD2 | few | TRBV7-2
TGTGCCAGCAGTTACGCGGCTCACGGGGACACTGAAGCTTTCTTT | CASSYAAHGDTEAFF | TRBJ1-1 | NA | NA | TRBV6-2/TRBV6-3
TGTGCCAGCAGCGCCTCAGGACAGGACTCCTACGAGCAGTACTTC | CASSASGQDSYEQYF | TRBJ2-7 | TRBD1 | once | TRBV9
TGCAGTGCTACGGGACAGGGTGGCACCGGGGAGCTGTTTTTT | CSATGQGGTGELFF | TRBJ2-2 | TRBD1 | NA | TRBV20-1
TGTGCCAGCAGTGACGAAGGTGGGGATGAGCAGTTCTTC | CASSDEGGDEQFF | TRBJ2-1 | NA | few | TRBV6-4
TGTGCCAGCAGCTTGGGGACAGGGGAGAATCAGCCCCAGCATTTT | CASSLGTGENQPQHF | TRBJ1-5 | TRBD1 | NA | TRBV7-9
TGTGCCATCAGCCAGGGGGCTAGTAATTCACCCCTCCACTTT | CAISQGASNSPLHF | TRBJ1-6 | TRBD1 | NA | TRBV10-3
TGTGCCAGCTCACCAAGTTCGGGGCAGGGAGCCTACGAGCAGTACTTC | CASSPSSGQGAYEQYF | TRBJ2-7 | NA | NA | TRBV18
TGTGCCAGCACCAGAGGGGGGCCGAACACCGGGGAGCTGTTTTTT | CASTRGGPNTGELFF | TRBJ2-2 | NA | few | TRBV12-3/TRBV12-4
TGCGCCAGCAGCTTGGCTGGGGACCGGAATGAAAAACTGTTTTTT | CASSLAGDRNEKLFF | TRBJ1-4 | NA | few | TRBV5-1
TGCGCCAGCAGCCAAGATTACCCAGGGCACGGGGTGGGAGCCTACAATGAGCAGTTCTTC | CASSQDYPGHGVGAYNEQFF | TRBJ2-1 | NA | NA | TRBV4-3
TGCAGTGCGGGACAGGGGGCCGACGAGCAGTACTTC | CSAGQGADEQYF | TRBJ2-7 | TRBD1 | few | TRBV20-1
TGTGCCAGCAGTTCCACGGGACAACCCAATCAGCCCCAGCATTTT | CASSSTGQPNQPQHF | TRBJ1-5 | NA | few | TRBV6-5
TGCGCCAGCACGCTAGGGGACTATTCAGAGACCCAGTACTTC | CASTLGDYSETQYF | TRBJ2-5 | TRBD2 | NA | TRBV5-1
TGTGCCACCAGCCCCCGGGACATTTACCAGAACACTGAAGCTTTCTTT | CATSPRDIYQNTEAFF | TRBJ1-1 | NA | NA | TRBV15
TGTGCCAGCTCACCAACCCTAGCGGGAGGGCCAAATGAGCAGTTCTTC | CASSPTLAGGPNEQFF | TRBJ2-1 | TRBD2 | NA | TRBV18
TGCGCCAGCAGATATGGGACTAGCGGGGGCACAGATACGCAGTATTTT | CASRYGTSGGTDTQYF | TRBJ2-3 | TRBD2 | NA | TRBV5-1